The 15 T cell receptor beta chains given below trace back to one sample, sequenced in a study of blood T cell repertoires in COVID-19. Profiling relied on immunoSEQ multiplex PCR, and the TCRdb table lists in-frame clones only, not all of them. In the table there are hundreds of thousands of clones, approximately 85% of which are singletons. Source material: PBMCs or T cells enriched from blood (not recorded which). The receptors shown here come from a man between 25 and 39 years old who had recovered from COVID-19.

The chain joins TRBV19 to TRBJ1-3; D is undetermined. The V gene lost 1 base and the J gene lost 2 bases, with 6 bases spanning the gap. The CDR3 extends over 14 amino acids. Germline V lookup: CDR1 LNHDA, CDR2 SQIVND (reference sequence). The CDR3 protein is CASSIGAPGNTIYF. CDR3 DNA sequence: TGTGCCAGTAGTATAGGGGCACCTGGAAACACCATATATTTT.

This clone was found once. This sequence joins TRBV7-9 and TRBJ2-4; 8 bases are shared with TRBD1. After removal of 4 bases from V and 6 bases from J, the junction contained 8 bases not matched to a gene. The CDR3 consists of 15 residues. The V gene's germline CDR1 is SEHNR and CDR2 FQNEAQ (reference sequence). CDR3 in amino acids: CASSSPTGAGNIQYF. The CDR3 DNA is TGTGCCAGCAGCTCACCGACAGGGGCCGGAAACATTCAGTACTTC.

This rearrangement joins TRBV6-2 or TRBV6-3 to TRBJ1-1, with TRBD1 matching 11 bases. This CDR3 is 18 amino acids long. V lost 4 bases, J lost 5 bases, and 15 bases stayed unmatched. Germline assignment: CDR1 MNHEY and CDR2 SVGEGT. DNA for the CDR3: TGTGCCAGCAGTTCCTCGGACAGGGGGCCCGTTGAGTGGACTGAAGCTTTCTTT. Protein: CASSSSDRGPVEWTEAFF.

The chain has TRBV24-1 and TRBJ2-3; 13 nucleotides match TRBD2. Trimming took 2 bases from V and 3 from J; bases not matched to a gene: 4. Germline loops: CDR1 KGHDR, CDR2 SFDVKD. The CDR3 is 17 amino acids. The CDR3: CATSDSTSGGVTDTQYF. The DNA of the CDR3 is TGTGCCACCAGTGATTCCACTAGCGGGGGGGTGACAGATACGCAGTATTTT.

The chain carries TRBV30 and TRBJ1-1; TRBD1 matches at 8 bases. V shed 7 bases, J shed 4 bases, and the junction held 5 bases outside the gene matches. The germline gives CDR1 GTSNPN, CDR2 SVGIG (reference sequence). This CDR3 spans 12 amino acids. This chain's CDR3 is CAYRTGRTEAFF. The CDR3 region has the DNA TGTGCCTATCGGACAGGGCGCACTGAAGCTTTCTTT.

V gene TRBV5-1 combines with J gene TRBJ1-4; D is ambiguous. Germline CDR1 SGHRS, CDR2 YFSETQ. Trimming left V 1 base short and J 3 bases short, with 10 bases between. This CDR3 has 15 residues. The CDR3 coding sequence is TGCGCCAGCAGCTTGCAAGGAGGGCCTAATGAAAAACTGTTTTTT. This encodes CASSLQGGPNEKLFF.

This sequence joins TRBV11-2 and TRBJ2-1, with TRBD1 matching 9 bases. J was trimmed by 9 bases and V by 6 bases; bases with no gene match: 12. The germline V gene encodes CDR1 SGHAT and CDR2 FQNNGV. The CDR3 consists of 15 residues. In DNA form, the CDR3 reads TGTGCCAGCAGAGACGGGACAGGGTTGTATGGTGAGCAGTTCTTC. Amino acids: CASRDGTGLYGEQFF.

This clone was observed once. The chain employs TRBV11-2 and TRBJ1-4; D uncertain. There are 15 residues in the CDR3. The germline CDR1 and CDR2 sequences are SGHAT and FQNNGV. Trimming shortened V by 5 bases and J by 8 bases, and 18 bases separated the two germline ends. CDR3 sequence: CASSPWTAREEKLFF. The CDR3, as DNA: TGTGCCAGCAGCCCATGGACGGCTAGGGAGGAAAAACTGTTTTTT.

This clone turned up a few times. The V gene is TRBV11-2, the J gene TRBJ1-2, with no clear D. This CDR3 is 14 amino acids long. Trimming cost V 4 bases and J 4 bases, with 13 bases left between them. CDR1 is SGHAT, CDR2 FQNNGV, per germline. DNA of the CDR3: TGTGCCAGCAGCTCTCTGCCCGGGAGCTATGGCTACACCTTC. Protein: CASSSLPGSYGYTF.

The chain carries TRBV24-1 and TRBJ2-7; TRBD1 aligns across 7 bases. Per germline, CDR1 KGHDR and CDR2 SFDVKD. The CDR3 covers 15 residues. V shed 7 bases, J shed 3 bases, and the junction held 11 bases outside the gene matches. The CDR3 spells CATRAGGMRDYEQYF. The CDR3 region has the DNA TGTGCCACCAGAGCAGGGGGAATGAGGGACTACGAGCAGTACTTC.

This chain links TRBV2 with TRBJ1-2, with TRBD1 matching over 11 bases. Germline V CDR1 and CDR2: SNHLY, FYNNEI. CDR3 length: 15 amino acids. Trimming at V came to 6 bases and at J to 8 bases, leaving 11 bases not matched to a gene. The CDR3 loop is CASRSTGTGGFGYTF. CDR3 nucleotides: TGTGCCAGCAGAAGTACCGGGACAGGGGGTTTCGGCTACACCTTC.

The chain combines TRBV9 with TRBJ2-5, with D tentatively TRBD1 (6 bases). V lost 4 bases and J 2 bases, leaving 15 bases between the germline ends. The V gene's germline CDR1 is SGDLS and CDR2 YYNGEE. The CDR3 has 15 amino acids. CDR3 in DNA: TGTGCCAGCAGCTATACCAGGGGTGGGCAAGAGACCCAGTACTTC. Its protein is CASSYTRGGQETQYF.

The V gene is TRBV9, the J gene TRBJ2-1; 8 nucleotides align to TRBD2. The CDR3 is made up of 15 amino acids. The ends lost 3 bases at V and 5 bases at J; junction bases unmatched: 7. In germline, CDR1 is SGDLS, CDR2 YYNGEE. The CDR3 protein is CASSATGGPHNEQFF. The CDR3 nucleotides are TGTGCCAGCAGCGCGACGGGGGGGCCCCACAATGAGCAGTTCTTC.

The DNA of the CDR3 is TGTGCCACCAGCACAATTAGCGGGCGAGCTTTCTTT. Protein: CATSTISGRAFF. J is TRBJ1-1 and V is TRBV15, with D unresolved. The germline V and J ends were trimmed by 4 bases and 10 bases, with 13 bases remaining between them. The length of the CDR3 is 12 residues. Germline V CDR1 and CDR2: LNHNV, YYDKDF (reference sequence).

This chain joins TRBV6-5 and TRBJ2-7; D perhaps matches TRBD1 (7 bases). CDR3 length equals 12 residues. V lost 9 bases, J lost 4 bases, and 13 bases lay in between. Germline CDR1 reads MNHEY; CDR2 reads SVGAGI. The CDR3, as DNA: TGTGCCAGTGGGGCAGGGGGGTACGAGCAGTACTTC. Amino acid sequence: CASGAGGYEQYF.